These 5 T cell receptor beta chains were all obtained from the same sample, sequenced in a study of OX40 agonist ivuxolimab in advanced cancers. Libraries were prepared through the immunoSEQ multiplex PCR assay. In TCRdb, the immuneACCESS table is reduced to in-frame sequences with V and J assigned. These tables do not hold every clone; where another copy was compared, an unresolved V gene accounts for under half, and the others remain unexplained. This sample gives more than 60,000 clones in total; around 87% of them show up just once. Over 0.75% of the sample rests with the top ten. The source was CD4+ or CD8+ T cells sorted from blood, collected in a trial of the OX40 agonist ivuxolimab. These receptors were obtained from an adult with an advanced solid tumor such as melanoma, head and neck, liver or kidney cancer.

The rearrangement uses TRBV7-9 and TRBJ2-5; maybe TRBD1 (6 bases). This CDR3 region has 13 residues. Trimming left V 5 bases short and J 5 bases short, with 12 bases between. Germline CDR1 and CDR2: SEHNR and FQNEAQ (reference sequence). The CDR3: CASSPQGLETQYF. The CDR3 DNA reads TGTGCCAGCAGCCCACAGGGATTGGAGACCCAGTACTTC.

The chain combines TRBV5-1 with TRBJ1-4, with a possible D match to TRBD1 (6 bases). The V end lost 2 bases, the J end lost 0 bases, and 14 bases lay between the germline ends. CDR3 length: 17 residues. Germline V gene sequence: CDR1 SGHRS, CDR2 YFSETQ. CDR3 sequence reads: CASSLGGGFATNEKLFF. For the CDR3, the DNA is TGCGCCAGCAGCTTAGGAGGGGGGTTCGCAACTAATGAAAAACTGTTTTTT.

This clone came up a few times. The CDR3 DNA reads TGCGCCAGCAGCCAAGGGTATGGCTACACCTTC. Protein: CASSQGYGYTF. This chain uses TRBV4-1 with TRBJ1-2; D call uncertain. Per germline, CDR1 MGHRA and CDR2 YSYEKL. There are 11 residues in the CDR3. The V end was cut by 1 base, the J end by 5 bases, with 2 bases between.

This chain links TRBV19 with TRBJ2-3; D call uncertain. V lost 5 bases and J 4 bases, leaving 16 bases between the germline ends. This CDR3 region has 15 residues. Per germline, CDR1 LNHDA and CDR2 SQIVND (reference sequence). The CDR3 loop is CASSRDPLVPDTQYF. CDR3 in DNA: TGTGCCAGTAGTCGAGACCCCCTAGTCCCAGATACGCAGTATTTT.

This clone showed up just once. V and J are TRBV2 and TRBJ1-2; the match to TRBD1 covers 7 bases. Losses at the gene ends were 7 bases for V and 4 bases for J; bases not matched to a gene: 12. Germline CDR1 SNHLY, CDR2 FYNNEI. This CDR3 contains 15 residues. The CDR3 region has the DNA TGTGCCAGCACCGAGACCGGGACAGTCATCTATGGCTACACCTTC. It is translated as CASTETGTVIYGYTF. The whole variable domain, remainder taken from reference TRBV2 and TRBJ1-2, is EPEVTQTPSHQVTQMGQEVILRCVPISNHLYFYWYRQILGQKVEFLVSFYNNEISEKSEIFDDQFSVERPDGSNFTLKIRSTKLEDSAMYFCASTETGTVIYGYTFGSGTRLTVV.